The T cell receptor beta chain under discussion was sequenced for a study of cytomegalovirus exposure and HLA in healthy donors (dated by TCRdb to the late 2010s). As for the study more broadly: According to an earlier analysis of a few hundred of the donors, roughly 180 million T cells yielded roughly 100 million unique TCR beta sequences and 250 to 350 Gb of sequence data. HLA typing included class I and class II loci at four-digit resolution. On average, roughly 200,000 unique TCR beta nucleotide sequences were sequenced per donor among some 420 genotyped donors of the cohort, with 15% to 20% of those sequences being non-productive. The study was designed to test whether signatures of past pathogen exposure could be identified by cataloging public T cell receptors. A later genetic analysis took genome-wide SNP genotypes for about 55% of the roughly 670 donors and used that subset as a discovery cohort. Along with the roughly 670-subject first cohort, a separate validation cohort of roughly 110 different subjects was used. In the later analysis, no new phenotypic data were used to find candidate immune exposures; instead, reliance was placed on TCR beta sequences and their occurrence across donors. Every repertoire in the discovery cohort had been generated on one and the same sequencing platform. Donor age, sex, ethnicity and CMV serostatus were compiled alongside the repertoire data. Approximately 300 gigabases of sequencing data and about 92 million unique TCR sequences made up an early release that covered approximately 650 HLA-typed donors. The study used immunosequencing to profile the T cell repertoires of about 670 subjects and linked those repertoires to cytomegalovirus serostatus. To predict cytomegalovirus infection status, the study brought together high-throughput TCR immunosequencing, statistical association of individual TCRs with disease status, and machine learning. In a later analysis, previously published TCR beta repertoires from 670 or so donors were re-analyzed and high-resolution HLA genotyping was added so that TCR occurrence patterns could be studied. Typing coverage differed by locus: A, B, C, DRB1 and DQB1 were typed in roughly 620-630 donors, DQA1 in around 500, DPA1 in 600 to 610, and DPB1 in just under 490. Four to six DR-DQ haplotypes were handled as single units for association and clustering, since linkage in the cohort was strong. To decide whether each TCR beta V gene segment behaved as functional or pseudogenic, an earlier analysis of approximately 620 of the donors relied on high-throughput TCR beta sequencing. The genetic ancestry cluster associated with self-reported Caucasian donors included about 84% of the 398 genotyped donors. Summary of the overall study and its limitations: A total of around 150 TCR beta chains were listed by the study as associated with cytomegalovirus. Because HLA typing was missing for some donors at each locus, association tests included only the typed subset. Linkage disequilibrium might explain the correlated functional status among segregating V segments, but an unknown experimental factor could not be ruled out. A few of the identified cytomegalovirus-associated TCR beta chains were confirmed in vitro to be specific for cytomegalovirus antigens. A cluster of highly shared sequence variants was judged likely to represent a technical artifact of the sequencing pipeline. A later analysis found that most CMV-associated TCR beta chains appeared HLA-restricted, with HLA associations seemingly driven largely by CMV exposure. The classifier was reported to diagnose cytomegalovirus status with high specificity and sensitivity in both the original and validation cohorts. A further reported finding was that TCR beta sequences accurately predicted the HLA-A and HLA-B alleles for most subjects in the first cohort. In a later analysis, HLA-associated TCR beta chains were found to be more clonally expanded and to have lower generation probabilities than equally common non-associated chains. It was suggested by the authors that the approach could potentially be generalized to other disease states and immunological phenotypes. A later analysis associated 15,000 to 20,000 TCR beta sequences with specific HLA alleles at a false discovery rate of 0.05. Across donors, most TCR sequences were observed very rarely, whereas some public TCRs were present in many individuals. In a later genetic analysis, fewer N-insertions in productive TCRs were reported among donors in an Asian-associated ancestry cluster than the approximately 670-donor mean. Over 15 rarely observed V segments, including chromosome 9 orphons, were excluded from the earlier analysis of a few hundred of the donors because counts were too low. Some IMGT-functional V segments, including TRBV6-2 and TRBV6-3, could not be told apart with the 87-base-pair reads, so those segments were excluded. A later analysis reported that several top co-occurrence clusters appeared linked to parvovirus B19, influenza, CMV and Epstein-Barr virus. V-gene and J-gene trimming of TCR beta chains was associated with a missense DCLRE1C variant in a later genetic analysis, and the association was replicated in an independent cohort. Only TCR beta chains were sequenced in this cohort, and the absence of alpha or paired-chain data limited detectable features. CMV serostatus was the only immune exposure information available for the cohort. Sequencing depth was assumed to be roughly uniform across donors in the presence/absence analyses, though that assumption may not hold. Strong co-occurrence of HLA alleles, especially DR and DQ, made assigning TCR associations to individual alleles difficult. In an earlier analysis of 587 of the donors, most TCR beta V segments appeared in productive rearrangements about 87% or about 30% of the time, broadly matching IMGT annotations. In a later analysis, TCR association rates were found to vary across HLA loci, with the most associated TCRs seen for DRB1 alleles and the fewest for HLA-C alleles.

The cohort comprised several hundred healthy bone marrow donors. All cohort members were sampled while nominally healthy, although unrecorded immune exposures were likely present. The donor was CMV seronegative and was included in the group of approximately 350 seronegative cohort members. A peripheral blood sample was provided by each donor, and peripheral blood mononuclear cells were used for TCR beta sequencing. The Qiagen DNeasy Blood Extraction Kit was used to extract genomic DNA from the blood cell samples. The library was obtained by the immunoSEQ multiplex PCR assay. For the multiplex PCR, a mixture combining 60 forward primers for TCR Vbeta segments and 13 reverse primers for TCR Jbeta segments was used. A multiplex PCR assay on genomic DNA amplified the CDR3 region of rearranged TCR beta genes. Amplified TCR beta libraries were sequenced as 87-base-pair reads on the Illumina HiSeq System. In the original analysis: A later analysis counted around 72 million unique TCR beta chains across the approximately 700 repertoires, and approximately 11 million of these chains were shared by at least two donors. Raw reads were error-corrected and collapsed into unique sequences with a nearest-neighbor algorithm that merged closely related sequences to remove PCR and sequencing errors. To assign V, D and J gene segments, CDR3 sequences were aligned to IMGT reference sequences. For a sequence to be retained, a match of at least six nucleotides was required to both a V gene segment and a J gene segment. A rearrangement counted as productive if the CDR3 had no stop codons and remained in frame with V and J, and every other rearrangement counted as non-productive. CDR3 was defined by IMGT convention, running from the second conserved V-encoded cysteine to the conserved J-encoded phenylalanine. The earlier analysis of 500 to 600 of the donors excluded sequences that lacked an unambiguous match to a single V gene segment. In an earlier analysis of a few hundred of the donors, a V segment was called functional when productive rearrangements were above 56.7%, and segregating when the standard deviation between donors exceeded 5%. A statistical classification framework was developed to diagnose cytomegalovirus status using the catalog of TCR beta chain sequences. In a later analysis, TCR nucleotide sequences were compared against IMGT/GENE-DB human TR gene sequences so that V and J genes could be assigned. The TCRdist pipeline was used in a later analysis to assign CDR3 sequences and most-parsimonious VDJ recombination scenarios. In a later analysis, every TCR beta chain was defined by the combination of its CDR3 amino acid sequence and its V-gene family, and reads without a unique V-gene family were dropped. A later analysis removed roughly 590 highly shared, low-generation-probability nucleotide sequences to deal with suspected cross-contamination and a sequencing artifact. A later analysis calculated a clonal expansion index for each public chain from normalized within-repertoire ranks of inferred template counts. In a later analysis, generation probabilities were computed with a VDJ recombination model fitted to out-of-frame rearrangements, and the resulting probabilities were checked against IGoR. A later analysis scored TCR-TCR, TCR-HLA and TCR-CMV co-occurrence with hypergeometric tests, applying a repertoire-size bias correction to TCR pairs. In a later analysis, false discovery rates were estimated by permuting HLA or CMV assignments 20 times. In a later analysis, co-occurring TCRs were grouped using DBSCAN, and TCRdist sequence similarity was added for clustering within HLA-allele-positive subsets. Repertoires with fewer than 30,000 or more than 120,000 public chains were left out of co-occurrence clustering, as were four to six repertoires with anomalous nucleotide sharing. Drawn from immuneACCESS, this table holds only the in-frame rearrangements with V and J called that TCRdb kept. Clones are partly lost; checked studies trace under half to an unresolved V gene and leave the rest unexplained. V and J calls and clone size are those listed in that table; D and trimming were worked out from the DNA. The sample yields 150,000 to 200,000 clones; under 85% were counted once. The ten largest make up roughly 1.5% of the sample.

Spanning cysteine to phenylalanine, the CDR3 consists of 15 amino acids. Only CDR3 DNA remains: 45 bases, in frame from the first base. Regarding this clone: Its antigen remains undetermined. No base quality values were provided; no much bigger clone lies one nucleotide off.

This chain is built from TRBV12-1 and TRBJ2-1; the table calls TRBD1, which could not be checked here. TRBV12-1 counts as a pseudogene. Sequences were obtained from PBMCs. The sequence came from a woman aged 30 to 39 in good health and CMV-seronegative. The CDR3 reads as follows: CASSFPGQRYNEQFF. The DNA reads TGTGCCAGCAGCTTTCCTGGACAGAGGTACAATGAGCAGTTCTTC.